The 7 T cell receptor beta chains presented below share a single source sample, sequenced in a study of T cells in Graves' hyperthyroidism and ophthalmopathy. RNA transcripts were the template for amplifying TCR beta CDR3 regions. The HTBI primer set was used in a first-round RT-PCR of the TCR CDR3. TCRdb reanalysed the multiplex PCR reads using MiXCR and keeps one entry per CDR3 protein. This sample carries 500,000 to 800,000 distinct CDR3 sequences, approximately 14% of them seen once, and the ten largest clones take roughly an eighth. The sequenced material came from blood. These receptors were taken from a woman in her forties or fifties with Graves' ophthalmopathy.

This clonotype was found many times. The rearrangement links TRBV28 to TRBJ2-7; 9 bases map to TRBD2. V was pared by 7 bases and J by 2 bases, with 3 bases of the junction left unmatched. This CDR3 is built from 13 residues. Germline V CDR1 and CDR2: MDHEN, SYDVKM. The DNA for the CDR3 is TGTGCCAGCATTAGCGGGAGCCCCTACGAGCAGTACTTC. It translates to CASISGSPYEQYF.

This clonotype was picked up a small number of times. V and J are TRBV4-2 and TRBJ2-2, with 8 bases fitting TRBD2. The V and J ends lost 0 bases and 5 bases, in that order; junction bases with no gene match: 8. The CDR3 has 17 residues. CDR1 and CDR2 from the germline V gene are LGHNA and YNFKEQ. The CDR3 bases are TGTGCCAGCAGCCAAGAGACGGGAGGGCGTAGTACCGGGGAGCTGTTTTTT. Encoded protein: CASSQETGGRSTGELFF.

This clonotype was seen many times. As DNA, the CDR3 is TGTGCCAGCTCACCAGCGAGTGAGCAGTTCTTC. Translated, it gives CASSPASEQFF. The chain carries TRBV18 and TRBJ2-1; D remains ambiguous. The CDR3 is 11 amino acids. The V and J ends lost 2 bases and 9 bases respectively, with 5 bases between them. CDR1 and CDR2 from the germline V gene are KGHSH and LQKENI.

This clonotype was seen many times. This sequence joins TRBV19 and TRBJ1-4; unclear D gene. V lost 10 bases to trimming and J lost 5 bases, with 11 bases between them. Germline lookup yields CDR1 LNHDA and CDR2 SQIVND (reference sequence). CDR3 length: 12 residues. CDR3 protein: CATKDWNEKLFF. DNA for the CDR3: TGTGCCACAAAGGACTGGAATGAAAAACTGTTTTTT.

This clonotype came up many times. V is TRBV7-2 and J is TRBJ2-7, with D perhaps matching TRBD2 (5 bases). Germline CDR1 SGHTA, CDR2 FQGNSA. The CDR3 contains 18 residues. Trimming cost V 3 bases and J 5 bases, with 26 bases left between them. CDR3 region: CASSFRRAKLFFADEQYF. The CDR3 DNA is TGTGCCAGCAGCTTCAGGCGGGCAAAGTTGTTCTTCGCTGACGAGCAGTACTTC.

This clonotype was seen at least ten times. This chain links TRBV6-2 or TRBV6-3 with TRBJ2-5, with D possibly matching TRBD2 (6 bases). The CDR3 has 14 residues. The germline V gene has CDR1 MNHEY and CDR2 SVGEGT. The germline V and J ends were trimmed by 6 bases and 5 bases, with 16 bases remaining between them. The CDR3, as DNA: TGTGCCAGCAGAAACCCGGCTGGGAGGGAGACCCAGTACTTC. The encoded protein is CASRNPAGRETQYF.

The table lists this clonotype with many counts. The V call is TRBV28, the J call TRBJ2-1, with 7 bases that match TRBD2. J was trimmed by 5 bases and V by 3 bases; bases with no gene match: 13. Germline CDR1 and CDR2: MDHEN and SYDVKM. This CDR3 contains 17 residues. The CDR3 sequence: CASSFPRLGTTNNEQFF. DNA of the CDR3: TGTGCCAGCAGTTTCCCCAGGCTGGGGACTACCAACAATGAGCAGTTCTTC.